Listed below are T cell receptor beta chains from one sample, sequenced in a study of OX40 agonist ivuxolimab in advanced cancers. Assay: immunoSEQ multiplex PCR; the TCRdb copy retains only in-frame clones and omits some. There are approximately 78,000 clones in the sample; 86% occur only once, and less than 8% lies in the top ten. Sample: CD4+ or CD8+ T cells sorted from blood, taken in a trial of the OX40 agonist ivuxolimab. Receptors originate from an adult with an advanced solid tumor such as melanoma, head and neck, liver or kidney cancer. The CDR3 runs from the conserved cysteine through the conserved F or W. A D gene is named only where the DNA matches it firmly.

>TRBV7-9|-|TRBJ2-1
CASSSLTNEQFF
TGTGCCAGCAGCTCACTTACCAATGAGCAGTTCTTC
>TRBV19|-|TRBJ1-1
CASSLGGNTEAFF
TGTGCCAGTAGTCTAGGGGGGAACACTGAAGCTTTCTTT
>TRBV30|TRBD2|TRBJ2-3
CAWQRLADSTDTQYF
TGTGCCTGGCAAAGACTAGCGGATAGCACAGATACGCAGTATTTT
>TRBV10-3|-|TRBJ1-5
CATRGGLGDQPQHF
TGTGCCACCAGAGGGGGGCTGGGAGATCAGCCCCAGCATTTT
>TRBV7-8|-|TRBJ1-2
CASSPRGGLGNYGYTF
TGTGCCAGCAGCCCCCGGGGCGGACTGGGGAACTATGGCTACACCTTC
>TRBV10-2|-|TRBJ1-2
CASRNQVDYGYTF
TGCGCCAGCAGAAACCAAGTGGACTATGGCTACACCTTC
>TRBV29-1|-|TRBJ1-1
CSVDKGIEAFF
TGCAGCGTTGATAAGGGGATTGAAGCTTTCTTT
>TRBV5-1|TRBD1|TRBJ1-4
CASSFGQAGEKLFF
TGCGCCAGCAGCTTCGGACAGGCGGGCGAAAAACTGTTTTTT
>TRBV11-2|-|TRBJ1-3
CASSPGQPGNTIYF
TGTGCCAGCAGCCCAGGACAGCCTGGAAACACCATATATTTT
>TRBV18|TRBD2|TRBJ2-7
CASSPPTSETYFYEQYF
TGTGCCAGCTCACCACCTACTAGCGAGACCTATTTTTACGAGCAGTACTTC
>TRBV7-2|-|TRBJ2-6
CASSLRRGNVLTF
TGTGCCAGCAGCTTAAGGAGGGGCAACGTCCTGACTTTC
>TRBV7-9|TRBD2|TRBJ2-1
CASSLMSGAYNEQFF
TGTGCCAGCAGCTTAATGAGCGGGGCCTACAATGAGCAGTTCTTC
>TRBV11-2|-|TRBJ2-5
CASSSGLQETQYF
TGTGCCAGCAGCTCGGGTCTTCAAGAGACCCAGTACTTC